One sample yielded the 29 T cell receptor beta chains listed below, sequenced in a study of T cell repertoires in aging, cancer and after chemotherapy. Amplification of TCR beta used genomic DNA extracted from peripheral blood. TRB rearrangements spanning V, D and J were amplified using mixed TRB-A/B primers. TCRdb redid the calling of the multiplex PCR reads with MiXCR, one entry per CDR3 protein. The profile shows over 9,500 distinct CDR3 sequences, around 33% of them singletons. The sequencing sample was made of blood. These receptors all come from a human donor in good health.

For the CDR3, the DNA is TGTGCCATCCTTGATCGGGAGGATGGCTACACCTTC. This sequence encodes CAILDREDGYTF. This chain links TRBV10-3 with TRBJ1-2; no clear D gene. Germline values: CDR1 ENHRY, CDR2 SYGVKD. Trimming removed 8 bases from V and 6 bases from J, with 13 bases in between. This CDR3 is built from 12 residues.

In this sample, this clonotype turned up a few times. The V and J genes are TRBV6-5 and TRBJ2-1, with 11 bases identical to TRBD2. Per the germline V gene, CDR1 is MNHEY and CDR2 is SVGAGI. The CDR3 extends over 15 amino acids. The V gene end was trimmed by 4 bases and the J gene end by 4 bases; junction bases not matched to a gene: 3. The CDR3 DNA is TGTGCCAGCAGTTCGGGACTAGCGGCATACAATGAGCAGTTCTTC. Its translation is CASSSGLAAYNEQFF.

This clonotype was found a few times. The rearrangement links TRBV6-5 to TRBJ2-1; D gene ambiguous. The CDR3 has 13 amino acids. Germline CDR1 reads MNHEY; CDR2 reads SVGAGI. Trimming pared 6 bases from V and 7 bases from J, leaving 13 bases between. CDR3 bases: TGTGCCAGCAGATCCCCCCCGGATAATGAGCAGTTCTTC. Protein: CASRSPPDNEQFF.

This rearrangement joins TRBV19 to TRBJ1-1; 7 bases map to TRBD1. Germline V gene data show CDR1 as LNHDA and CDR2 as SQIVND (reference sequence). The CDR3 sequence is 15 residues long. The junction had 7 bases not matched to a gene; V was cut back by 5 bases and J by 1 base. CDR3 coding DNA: TGTGCCAGTAGTCGTCCGGGACAGTCGAACACTGAAGCTTTCTTT. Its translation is CASSRPGQSNTEAFF.

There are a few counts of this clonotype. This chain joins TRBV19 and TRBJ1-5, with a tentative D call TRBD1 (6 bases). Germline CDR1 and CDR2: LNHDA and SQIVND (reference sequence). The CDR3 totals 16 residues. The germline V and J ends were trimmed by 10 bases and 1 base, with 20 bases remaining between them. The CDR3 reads CAIDEGGGMSNQPQHF. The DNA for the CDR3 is TGTGCCATTGACGAGGGGGGGGGCATGAGCAATCAGCCCCAGCATTTT.

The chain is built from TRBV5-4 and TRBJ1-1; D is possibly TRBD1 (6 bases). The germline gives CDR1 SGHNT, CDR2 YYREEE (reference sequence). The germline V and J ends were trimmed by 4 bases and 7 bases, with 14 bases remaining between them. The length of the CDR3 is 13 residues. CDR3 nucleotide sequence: TGTGCCAGCAGCGTCGGACAGCAGTTTGAAGCTTTCTTT. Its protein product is CASSVGQQFEAFF.

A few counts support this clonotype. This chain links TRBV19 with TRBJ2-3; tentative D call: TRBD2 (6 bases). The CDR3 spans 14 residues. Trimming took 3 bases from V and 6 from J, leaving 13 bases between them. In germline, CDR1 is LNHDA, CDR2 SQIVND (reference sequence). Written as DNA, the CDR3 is TGTGCCAGTAGTATTTCCGGGAGAGGCGATACGCAGTATTTT. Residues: CASSISGRGDTQYF.

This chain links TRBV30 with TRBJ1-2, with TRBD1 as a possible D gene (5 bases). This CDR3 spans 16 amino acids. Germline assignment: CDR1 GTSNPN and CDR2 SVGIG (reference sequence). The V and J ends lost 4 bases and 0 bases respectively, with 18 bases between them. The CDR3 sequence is CAWNRRGASSNYGYTF. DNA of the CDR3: TGTGCCTGGAACCGAAGAGGGGCCTCCTCTAACTATGGCTACACCTTC. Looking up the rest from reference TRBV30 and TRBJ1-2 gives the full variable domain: SQTIHQWPATLVQPVGSPLSLECTVEGTSNPNLYWYRQAAGRGLQLLFYSVGIGQISSEVPQNLSASRPQDRQFILSSKKLLLSDSGFYLCAWNRRGASSNYGYTFGSGTRLTVV.

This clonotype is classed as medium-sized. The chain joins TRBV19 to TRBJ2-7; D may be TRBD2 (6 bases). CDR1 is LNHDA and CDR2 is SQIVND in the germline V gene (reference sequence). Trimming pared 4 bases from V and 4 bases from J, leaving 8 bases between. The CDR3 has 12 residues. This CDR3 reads CASSSGEYEQYF. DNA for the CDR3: TGTGCCAGTAGTAGCGGGGAGTACGAGCAGTACTTC.

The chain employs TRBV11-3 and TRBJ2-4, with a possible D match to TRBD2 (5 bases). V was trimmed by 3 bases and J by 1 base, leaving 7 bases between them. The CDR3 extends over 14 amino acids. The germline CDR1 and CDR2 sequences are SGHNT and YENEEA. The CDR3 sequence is CASSLGGAKNIQYF. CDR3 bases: TGTGCCAGCAGCTTGGGCGGGGCCAAAAACATTCAGTACTTC.

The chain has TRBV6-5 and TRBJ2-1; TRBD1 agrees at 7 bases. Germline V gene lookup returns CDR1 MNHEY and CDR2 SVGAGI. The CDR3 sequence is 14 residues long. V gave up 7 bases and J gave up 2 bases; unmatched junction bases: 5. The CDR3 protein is CASTKTGPYNEQFF. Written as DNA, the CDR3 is TGTGCCAGCACCAAGACAGGGCCCTACAATGAGCAGTTCTTC.

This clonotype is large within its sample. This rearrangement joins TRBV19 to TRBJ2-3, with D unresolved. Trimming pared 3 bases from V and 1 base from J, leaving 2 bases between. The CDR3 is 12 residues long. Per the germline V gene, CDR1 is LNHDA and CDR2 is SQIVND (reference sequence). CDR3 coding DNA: TGTGCCAGTAGTATCGGCACAGATACGCAGTATTTT. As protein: CASSIGTDTQYF.

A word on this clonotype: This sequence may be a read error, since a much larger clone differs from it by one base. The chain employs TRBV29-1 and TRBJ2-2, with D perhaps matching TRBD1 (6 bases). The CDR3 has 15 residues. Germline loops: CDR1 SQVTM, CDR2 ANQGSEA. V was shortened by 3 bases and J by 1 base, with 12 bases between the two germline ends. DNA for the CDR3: TGCAGCGTTGATTTGGACAGAAAGAACACCGGGGAGCTGTTTTTT. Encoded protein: CSVDLDRKNTGELFF.

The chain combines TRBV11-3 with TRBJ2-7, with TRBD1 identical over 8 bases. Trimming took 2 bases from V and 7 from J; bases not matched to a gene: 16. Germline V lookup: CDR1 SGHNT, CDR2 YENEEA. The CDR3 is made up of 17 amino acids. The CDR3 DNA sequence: TGTGCCAGCAGCTTAACCCCGCGACAGGGGCATTGGGGGGAGCAGTACTTC. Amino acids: CASSLTPRQGHWGEQYF.

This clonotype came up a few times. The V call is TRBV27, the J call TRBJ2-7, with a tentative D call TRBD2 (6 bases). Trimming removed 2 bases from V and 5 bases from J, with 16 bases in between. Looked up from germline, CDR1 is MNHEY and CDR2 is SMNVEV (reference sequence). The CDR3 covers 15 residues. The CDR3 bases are TGTGCCAGCAGTTTAGGGGACTTTGGCAAGGACGAGCAGTACTTC. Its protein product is CASSLGDFGKDEQYF.

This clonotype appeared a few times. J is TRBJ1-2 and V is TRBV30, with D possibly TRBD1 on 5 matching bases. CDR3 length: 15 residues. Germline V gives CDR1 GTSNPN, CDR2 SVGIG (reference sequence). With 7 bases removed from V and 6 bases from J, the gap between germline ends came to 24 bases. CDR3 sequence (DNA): TGTGCCTCCTACCCCCGGCCAGGGAGCTCTGATGGCTACACCTTC. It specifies CASYPRPGSSDGYTF. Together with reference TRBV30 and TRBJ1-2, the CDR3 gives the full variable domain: SQTIHQWPATLVQPVGSPLSLECTVEGTSNPNLYWYRQAAGRGLQLLFYSVGIGQISSEVPQNLSASRPQDRQFILSSKKLLLSDSGFYLCASYPRPGSSDGYTFGSGTRLTVV.

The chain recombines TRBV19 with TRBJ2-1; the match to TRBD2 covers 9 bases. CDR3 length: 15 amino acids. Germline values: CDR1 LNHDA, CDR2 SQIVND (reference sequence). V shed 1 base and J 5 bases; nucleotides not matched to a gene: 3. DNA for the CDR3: TGTGCCAGTAGTATAGTAGCGGGAGAGAACAATGAGCAGTTCTTC. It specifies CASSIVAGENNEQFF.

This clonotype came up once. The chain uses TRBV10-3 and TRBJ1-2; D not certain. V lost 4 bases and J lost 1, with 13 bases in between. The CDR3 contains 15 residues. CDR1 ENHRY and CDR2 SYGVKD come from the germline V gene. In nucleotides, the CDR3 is TGTGCCATCAGTGGTGGGGTACGATATAACTATGGCTACACCTTC. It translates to CAISGGVRYNYGYTF.

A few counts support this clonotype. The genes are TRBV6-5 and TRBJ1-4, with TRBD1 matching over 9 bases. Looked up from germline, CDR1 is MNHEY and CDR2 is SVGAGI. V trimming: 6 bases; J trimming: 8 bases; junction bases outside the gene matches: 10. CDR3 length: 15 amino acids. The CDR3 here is CASRSPGQGEEKLFF. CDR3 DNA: TGTGCCAGCAGGTCTCCGGGACAGGGAGAGGAAAAACTGTTTTTT.

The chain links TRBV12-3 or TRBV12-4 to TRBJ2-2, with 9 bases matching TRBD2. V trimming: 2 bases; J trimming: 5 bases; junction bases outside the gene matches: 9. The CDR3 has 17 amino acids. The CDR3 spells CASSLSGGSSGTGELFF. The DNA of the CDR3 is TGTGCCAGCAGTTTAAGCGGGGGGTCTTCGGGGACCGGGGAGCTGTTTTTT.

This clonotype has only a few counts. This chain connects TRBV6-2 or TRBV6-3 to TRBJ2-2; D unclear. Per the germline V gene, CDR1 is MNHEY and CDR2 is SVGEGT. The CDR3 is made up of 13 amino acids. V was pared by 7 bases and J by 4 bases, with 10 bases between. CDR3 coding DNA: TGTGCCAGCACCGACTCAGTCACCGGGGAGCTGTTTTTT. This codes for CASTDSVTGELFF.

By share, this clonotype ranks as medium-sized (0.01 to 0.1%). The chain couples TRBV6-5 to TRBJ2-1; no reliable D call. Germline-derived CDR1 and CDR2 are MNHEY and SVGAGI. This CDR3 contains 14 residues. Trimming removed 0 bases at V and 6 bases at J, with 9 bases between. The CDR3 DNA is TGTGCCAGCAGTTACTCGTATTGGTTCAATGAGCAGTTCTTC. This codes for CASSYSYWFNEQFF.

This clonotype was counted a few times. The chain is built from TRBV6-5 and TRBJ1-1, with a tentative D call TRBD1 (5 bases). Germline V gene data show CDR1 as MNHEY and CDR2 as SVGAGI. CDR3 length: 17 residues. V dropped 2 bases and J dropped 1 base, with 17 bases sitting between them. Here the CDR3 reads CASSYVGWDSPNTEAFF. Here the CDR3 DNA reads TGTGCCAGCAGTTACGTGGGCTGGGACTCCCCGAACACTGAAGCTTTCTTT.

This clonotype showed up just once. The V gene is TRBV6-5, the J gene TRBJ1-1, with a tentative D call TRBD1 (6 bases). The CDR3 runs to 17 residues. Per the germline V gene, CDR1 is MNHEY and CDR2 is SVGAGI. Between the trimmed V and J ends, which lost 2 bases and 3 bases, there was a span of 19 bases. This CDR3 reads CASSYAFSGTRDTEAFF. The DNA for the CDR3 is TGTGCCAGCAGTTACGCCTTTTCCGGGACACGGGACACTGAAGCTTTCTTT.

CDR3 nucleotides: TGTGCCAGCTCACCAGAGAGGGGCAGGTCCTACGAGCAGTACTTC. This translates into CASSPERGRSYEQYF. This chain joins TRBV18 and TRBJ2-7; perhaps D is TRBD1 or TRBD2 (5 bases each). There are 15 residues in the CDR3. V dropped 2 bases and J dropped 1 base, with 12 bases sitting between them. Germline V gives CDR1 KGHSH, CDR2 LQKENI.

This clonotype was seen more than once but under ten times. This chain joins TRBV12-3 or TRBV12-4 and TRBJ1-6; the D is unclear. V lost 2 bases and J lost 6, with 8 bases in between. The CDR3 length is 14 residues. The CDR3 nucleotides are TGTGCCAGCAGTTTACAGGCACCTAATTCACCCCTCCACTTT. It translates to CASSLQAPNSPLHF.

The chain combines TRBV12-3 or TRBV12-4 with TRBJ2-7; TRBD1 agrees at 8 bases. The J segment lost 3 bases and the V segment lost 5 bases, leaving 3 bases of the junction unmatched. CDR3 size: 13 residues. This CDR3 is CASSPGQVYEQYF. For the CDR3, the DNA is TGTGCCAGCAGTCCGGGACAGGTCTACGAGCAGTACTTC.

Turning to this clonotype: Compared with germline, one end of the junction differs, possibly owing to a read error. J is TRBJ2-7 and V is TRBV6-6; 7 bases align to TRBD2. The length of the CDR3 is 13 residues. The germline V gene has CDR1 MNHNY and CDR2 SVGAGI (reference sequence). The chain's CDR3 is CAGSFGLAYEQYF. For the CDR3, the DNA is TGTGCCGGCAGTTTCGGACTAGCCTACGAGCAGTACTTC.

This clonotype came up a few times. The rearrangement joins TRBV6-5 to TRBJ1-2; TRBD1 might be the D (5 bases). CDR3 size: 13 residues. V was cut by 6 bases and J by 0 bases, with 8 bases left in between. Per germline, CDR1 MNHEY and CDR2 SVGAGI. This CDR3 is CASRGLTNYGYTF. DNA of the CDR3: TGTGCCAGCAGGGGACTGACTAACTATGGCTACACCTTC.